This section outlines one T cell receptor (beta chain) sequence together with its context. Its antigen is unknown. Germline V gene data show CDR1 as SNHLY and CDR2 as FYNNEI. The CDR3 is made up of 14 amino acids. Trimming took 8 bases from V and 5 from J, leaving 16 bases between them. This specimen belongs to a study of beta chain features in type 1 diabetes. Broader study findings: Researchers caution that PCR might favor shorter templates, equally among patients and controls.

Every isolated RNA sample was fully reverse transcribed, so sequencing captured expressed TCRB transcripts. Assay used: immunoSEQ multiplex PCR; TCRdb lists only in-frame clones, some missing. The table has about 290,000 clones, around 7.3% seen once; the top ten hold about 0.93%. Sampling consisted of one heparinised blood draw per donor, averaging about 116 mL. Sorting based on CD45RO/CCR7/CD25/CD127/CD95/CD27 separated CD4+ naive, central memory, regulatory and stem cell-like memory cells. V is TRBV2 and J is TRBJ1-5, with D maybe TRBD1 (5 bases). The source material was central memory CD4+ T cells from blood. This TCR came from a woman between 18 and 29 years old in good health. CDR3: CASAGQGADQPQHF. CDR3 in DNA: TGTGCCAGCGCAGGGCAGGGAGCCGATCAGCCCCAGCATTTT.